Listed here are 3 T cell receptor beta chains from one sample, sequenced in a study of cytomegalovirus exposure and HLA in healthy donors. The PCR employed 60 Vbeta primers together with 13 Jbeta primers. Produced via immunoSEQ multiplex PCR; TCRdb's table is partial and in-frame only. Among 150,000 or so clones, about 75% were seen once, and the ten largest hold about 3.1%. Sequencing input: PBMCs. These receptors all come from a man in his forties or fifties in good health and CMV-seronegative.

The chain is built from TRBV12-5 and TRBJ2-1, with 7 bases fitting TRBD1. Trimming removed 5 bases from V and 5 bases from J; junction bases left unmatched: 15. This CDR3 comprises 17 residues. CDR1 LGHNT and CDR2 FRNRAP come from the germline V gene. The CDR3 region is CASGPDLDRPTHNEQFF. The CDR3 nucleotides read TGTGCTAGTGGTCCCGACCTGGACAGGCCTACCCACAATGAGCAGTTCTTC.

The genes are TRBV5-8 and TRBJ2-3, with D unclear. The V gene's germline CDR1 is SGHTS and CDR2 YDEGEE. CDR3 length: 15 residues. V was trimmed by 1 base and J by 2 bases, leaving 11 bases between them. The CDR3 DNA follows: TGTGCCAGCAGCTTGCCACGGAGAAACACAGATACGCAGTATTTT. Translation: CASSLPRRNTDTQYF.

The sample holds one count of this clone. The chain is built from TRBV7-2 and TRBJ1-1; the match to TRBD1 covers 7 bases. Trimming cost V 5 bases and J 0 bases; bases outside gene matches: 9. The CDR3 sequence is 16 residues long. The germline CDR1 and CDR2 sequences are SGHTA and FQGNSA. This CDR3 is CASSKNRGRMNTEAFF. The CDR3 nucleotides read TGTGCCAGCAGCAAGAACAGGGGCAGGATGAACACTGAAGCTTTCTTT.